The TCR beta chain under discussion was sequenced for a study of blood T cell repertoires in COVID-19. The wider study: The study drew acute and convalescent COVID-19 samples from the United States, Italy and Spain. T cells, B-cell-depleted T cells, or PBMCs supplied cDNA or gDNA.

This CDR3 is 17 amino acids long. Germline V gene lookup returns CDR1 MDHEN and CDR2 SYDVKM. The V end lost 2 bases, the J end lost 3 bases, and 18 bases lay between the germline ends. In the original processing: Researchers report that nucleated cell counts were estimated from reference gene primer amplification. Only in-frame clones appear in the TCRdb table, and some are missing; sequencing was by immunoSEQ multiplex PCR. For V, J and clone size, that table is used; D and trimming come from the DNA. The repertoire holds roughly 150,000 clones, with about four fifths as singletons. Sequenced: peripheral blood. The V gene is TRBV28, the J gene TRBJ2-3, with a tentative D call TRBD2 (6 bases). The receptor's source is a man aged 55 to 70 with active or convalescent COVID-19. The CDR3 sequence: CASSLPRDLRETDTQYF. The CDR3 nucleotides are TGTGCCAGCAGTTTACCCAGGGACTTAAGAGAAACAGATACGCAGTATTTT.